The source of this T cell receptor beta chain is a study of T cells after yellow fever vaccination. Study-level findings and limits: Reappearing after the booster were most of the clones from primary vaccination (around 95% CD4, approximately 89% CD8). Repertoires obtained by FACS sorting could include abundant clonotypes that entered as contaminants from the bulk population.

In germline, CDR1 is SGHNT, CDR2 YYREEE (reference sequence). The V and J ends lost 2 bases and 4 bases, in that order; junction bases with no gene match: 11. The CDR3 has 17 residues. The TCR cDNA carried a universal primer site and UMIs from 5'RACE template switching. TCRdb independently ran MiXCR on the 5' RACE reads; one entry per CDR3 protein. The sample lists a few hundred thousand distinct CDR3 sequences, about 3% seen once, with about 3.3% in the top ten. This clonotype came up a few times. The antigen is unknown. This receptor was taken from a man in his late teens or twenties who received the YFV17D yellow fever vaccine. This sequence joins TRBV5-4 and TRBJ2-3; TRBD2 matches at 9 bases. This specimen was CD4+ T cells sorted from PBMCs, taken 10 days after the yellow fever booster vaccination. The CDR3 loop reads CASSLSGGPLQADTQYF. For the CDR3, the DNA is TGTGCCAGCAGCTTAAGCGGGGGGCCCTTGCAGGCAGATACGCAGTATTTT.